These 10 T cell receptor beta chains originate from one sample sequenced in a study of shared clonotypes between healthy human individuals (dated by TCRdb to the early 2020s). To prepare the library, the immunoSEQ multiplex PCR assay was applied. TCRdb obtained this table from immuneACCESS and retained in-frame rearrangements with V and J assigned. These tables miss some clones; where compared with another copy, unresolved V genes account for less than half of the shortfall, and the remainder is unexplained. This sample comprises about 1.5 million clones, approximately 96% of them detected only once. Of the sample, approximately 1.2% falls within the top ten clones. Sequencing was done on a sample of naive CD4+ T cells sorted from blood. In light of the paper, this sample's cell subset or site label describes: CD45RA+ positively selected. The receptors originated from a man in his thirties or forties in good health.

The sample holds one count of this clone. The chain has TRBV19 and TRBJ2-3; 7 bases agree with TRBD1. With 7 bases clipped from V and 2 bases from J, the junction kept 9 bases outside the gene matches. CDR3 length: 15 amino acids. Germline CDR1 and CDR2: LNHDA and SQIVND (reference sequence). The DNA of the CDR3 is TGTGCCAGTAAGACGAAGGGACAGAACACAGATACGCAGTATTTT. It encodes CASKTKGQNTDTQYF.

J is TRBJ1-2 and V is TRBV11-2, with TRBD1 matching 7 bases. Germline values: CDR1 SGHAT, CDR2 FQNNGV. This CDR3 is built from 15 residues. V lost 6 bases and J lost 0; bases outside the gene matches: 7. The CDR3 DNA sequence: TGTGCCAGCAGTACCTGGGACAGTGCTAACTATGGCTACACCTTC. This codes for CASSTWDSANYGYTF.

The rearrangement uses TRBV5-6 and TRBJ1-5; 8 nucleotides match TRBD1. The CDR3 runs to 18 residues. J lost 1 base, V lost 3 bases, and 12 bases had no gene match. Germline V gives CDR1 SGHDT, CDR2 YYEEEE. The CDR3 spells CASSSGAGQGGSNQPQHF. The CDR3 DNA reads as TGTGCCAGCAGCTCGGGGGCCGGACAGGGAGGAAGCAATCAGCCCCAGCATTTT.

J is TRBJ2-7 and V is TRBV6-1; D is unresolved. The CDR3 has 11 residues. Deletions cut 5 bases from V and 11 bases from J, with 13 bases between. Looked up from germline, CDR1 is MNHNS and CDR2 is SASEGT. CDR3 residues: CASSNGPEEYF. CDR3 coding DNA: TGTGCCAGCAGTAACGGACCCGAAGAGTACTTC.

The chain carries TRBV6-4 and TRBJ2-2, with D possibly being TRBD1 (8 bases). The ends were cut back, 5 bases at V and 5 bases at J, with 12 bases in the middle. The CDR3 covers 14 residues. Germline values: CDR1 MRHNA, CDR2 SNTAGT. Here the CDR3 DNA reads TGTGCCAGCAGTTTACAGGGGGGGACCGGGGAGCTGTTTTTT. Its protein is CASSLQGGTGELFF.

The chain uses TRBV6-5 and TRBJ2-5; 9 bases line up with TRBD2. The CDR3 spans 13 residues. J was trimmed by 5 bases and V by 6 bases; bases with no gene match: 4. Germline V gives CDR1 MNHEY, CDR2 SVGAGI. CDR3 amino acids: CASRSSGRETQYF. The CDR3 nucleotides are TGTGCCAGCAGGTCCAGCGGGAGGGAGACCCAGTACTTC.

The J gene is TRBJ1-2, the V gene TRBV2; 7 bases align to TRBD1. V lost 6 bases, J lost 3 bases, and 16 bases stayed unmatched. Per the germline V gene, CDR1 is SNHLY and CDR2 is FYNNEI. The CDR3 is 17 amino acids. This chain's CDR3 is CASRAPRTGRMDYGYTF. The CDR3 DNA follows: TGTGCCAGCAGAGCCCCCCGGACAGGCCGAATGGACTATGGCTACACCTTC.

This clone was seen just once. The genes are TRBV7-2 and TRBJ2-7, with D uncertain. V lost 0 bases and J 3 bases, leaving 9 bases between the germline ends. This CDR3 spans 14 amino acids. CDR1 and CDR2 (germline): SGHTA, FQGNSA. This CDR3 is CASSLAWSRYEQYF. The CDR3 coding sequence is TGTGCCAGCAGCTTAGCGTGGAGCCGCTACGAGCAGTACTTC. Supplemented by reference TRBV7-2 and TRBJ2-7, the full variable domain reads GAGVSQSPSNKVTEKGKDVELRCDPISGHTALYWYRQSLGQGLEFLIYFQGNSAPDKSGLPSDRFSAERTGGSVSTLTIQRTQQEDSAVYLCASSLAWSRYEQYFGPGTRLTVT.

With respect to this clone: The sample contains more than one DNA sequence encoding this CDR3. This sequence joins TRBV5-1 and TRBJ2-7, with 13 bases matching TRBD2. The CDR3 consists of 13 residues. V lost 7 bases, J lost 5 bases, and 3 bases stayed unmatched. Germline V gene sequence: CDR1 SGHRS, CDR2 YFSETQ. In DNA form, the CDR3 reads TGCGCCAGCCGGACTAGCGGGAGCCACGAGCAGTACTTC. Protein product: CASRTSGSHEQYF.

The chain carries TRBV5-4 and TRBJ2-1; 8 positions match TRBD1. J lost 8 bases, V lost 0 bases, and 7 bases had no gene match. Germline V gene sequence: CDR1 SGHNT, CDR2 YYREEE (reference sequence). CDR3 size: 15 residues. The CDR3 region is CASSLDQGAGHEQFF. For the CDR3, the DNA is TGTGCCAGCAGCTTGGATCAGGGGGCAGGGCATGAGCAGTTCTTC.